This paragraph reports one T cell receptor (beta chain). The sample is drawn from a study of OX40 agonist ivuxolimab in advanced cancers. Per the germline V gene, CDR1 is MDHEN and CDR2 is SYDVKM. This CDR3 comprises 15 residues. V was clipped by 10 bases and J by 0 bases, with 15 bases between them. Data came from immunoSEQ multiplex PCR; TCRdb stores just in-frame clones and leaves some out. The sample yields 65,000 to 100,000 clones, 88% seen once. The sequencing used CD4+ or CD8+ T cells sorted from blood, collected in a trial of the OX40 agonist ivuxolimab. The chain carries TRBV28 and TRBJ1-4; a possible D gene is TRBD1 (6 bases). This TCR derives from an adult with an advanced solid tumor such as melanoma, head and neck, liver or kidney cancer. CDR3 sequence: CATMTGFATNEKLFF. The CDR3 DNA reads TGTGCCACTATGACAGGCTTTGCAACTAATGAAAAACTGTTTTTT.